This TCR beta chain was obtained from a study of CD8 T cells in ankylosing spondylitis. This clonotype was seen ten or more times. As yet, its antigen is unknown. Construction of TCR beta libraries was performed using quantitative 5'-RACE with molecular barcodes. Using its own MiXCR run on the 5' RACE reads, TCRdb lists one record per CDR3 protein. The sample has fewer than 750,000 distinct CDR3 sequences, 15% to 20% seen once. Germline CDR1 is SGHTA and CDR2 is FQGNSA. The CDR3 has 16 amino acids. Between the trimmed V and J ends, which lost 1 base and 1 base, there was a span of 13 bases. Study-wide results and limits: Significant enrichment of disease-linked clones was reportedly seen in matched ankylosing spondylitis synovial fluid. Ankylosing spondylitis blood appeared to carry a characteristic TCR beta motif of roughly 8 highly homologous variants.

This clonotype was sampled from a male donor with ankylosing spondylitis. V usage is TRBV7-2 and J usage is TRBJ1-1, with D tentatively TRBD1 (5 bases). Sample: blood, either unsorted or a sorted T cell fraction (not recorded which). In DNA, the CDR3 is TGTGCCAGCAGCTTAGTCGCAGGGCCCTCGAACACTGAAGCTTTCTTT. Residues: CASSLVAGPSNTEAFF. Full variable domain (rest looked up from reference TRBV7-2 and TRBJ1-1): GAGVSQSPSNKVTEKGKDVELRCDPISGHTALYWYRQSLGQGLEFLIYFQGNSAPDKSGLPSDRFSAERTGGSVSTLTIQRTQQEDSAVYLCASSLVAGPSNTEAFFGQGTRLTVV.